Included here is one TCR beta chain sequence, with context. This CDR3 is built from 16 residues. CDR1 and CDR2 (germline): SGDLS, YYNGEE. Trimming removed 2 bases at V and 3 bases at J, with 16 bases between. The data derive from a study of control samples from healthy donors and cancer patients. The table came from immunoSEQ multiplex PCR; TCRdb's copy has only in-frame clones and leaves some out. The sample records about 58,000 clones, more than 70% being singletons. The sample taken for sequencing was PBMCs. The source of this sequence is a woman aged 60 to 75 with lung cancer. The chain links TRBV9 to TRBJ2-3; the D is unclear. CDR3 DNA sequence: TGTGCCAGCAGCGTCCATGGAGATGCGTCGACAGATACGCAGTATTTT. As protein: CASSVHGDASTDTQYF.